The 26 T cell receptor beta chains below all came from one sample that was sequenced in a study of T cell changes during pregnancy in multiple sclerosis. Generated by immunoSEQ multiplex PCR, the TCRdb table keeps only in-frame clones and is missing some. This table has fewer than 50,000 clones, approximately 94% appearing once. The input for sequencing was CD4+ T cells from peripheral blood mononuclear cells, taken in the third trimester of pregnancy. These receptors all stem from a female donor with multiple sclerosis, enrolled in a pregnancy study.

This chain joins TRBV5-1 and TRBJ1-4; D uncertain. There are 12 residues in the CDR3. V lost 7 bases to trimming and J lost 5 bases, with 9 bases between them. Germline values: CDR1 SGHRS, CDR2 YFSETQ. The CDR3 nucleotides are TGCGCCAGCGGTGGGGAGAATGAAAAACTGTTTTTT. Translating it yields CASGGENEKLFF.

In its sample, this clone was seen once. The chain couples TRBV4-3 to TRBJ2-2; 7 nucleotides line up with TRBD1. Germline V lookup: CDR1 LGHNA, CDR2 YSLEER. This CDR3 is 15 amino acids long. The J segment lost 3 bases and the V segment lost 4 bases, leaving 5 bases of the junction unmatched. DNA of the CDR3: TGCGCCAGCAGCCTGGGGACAGTGGACACCGGGGAGCTGTTTTTT. This gives the protein CASSLGTVDTGELFF.

The chain has TRBV5-4 and TRBJ2-2; 7 positions agree with TRBD1. With V trimmed by 4 bases and J by 2 bases, 8 bases remained unmatched. Germline-derived CDR1 and CDR2 are SGHNT and YYREEE (reference sequence). The CDR3 runs to 16 residues. The DNA of the CDR3 is TGTGCCAGCAGCCCAGCGACAGGGCGAAACACCGGGGAGCTGTTTTTT. It specifies CASSPATGRNTGELFF.

CDR3 DNA sequence: TGTGCCAGCTCACCCGACCGGGACTATGGCTACACCTTC. This codes for CASSPDRDYGYTF. The chain uses TRBV18 and TRBJ1-2; no reliable D call. There are 13 residues in the CDR3. Germline V gene data show CDR1 as KGHSH and CDR2 as LQKENI. With 3 bases removed from V and 3 bases from J, the gap between germline ends came to 8 bases.

This chain links TRBV2 with TRBJ1-5; 7 positions match TRBD1. The germline V gene encodes CDR1 SNHLY and CDR2 FYNNEI. The CDR3 spans 14 residues. The junction had 8 bases not matched to a gene; V was cut back by 5 bases and J by 7 bases. CDR3 DNA: TGTGCCAGCAGTAAAGACAGGGCTGGGCAGCCCCAGCATTTT. It is translated as CASSKDRAGQPQHF.

The chain couples TRBV27 to TRBJ2-7; 9 bases are a match to TRBD2. From germline, CDR1 is MNHEY and CDR2 SMNVEV (reference sequence). Trimming removed 5 bases from V and 2 bases from J; junction bases left unmatched: 13. The CDR3 is 17 amino acids. The CDR3 loop reads CASSPTNLAGLTYEQYF. Here the CDR3 DNA reads TGTGCCAGCAGTCCGACGAATCTAGCGGGGTTAACCTACGAGCAGTACTTC.

As to this clone: In the same sample, other DNA sequences code for this CDR3. V gene TRBV5-1 combines with J gene TRBJ1-5; 9 bases are shared with TRBD1. The CDR3 totals 14 residues. After removal of 4 bases from V and 5 bases from J, the junction contained 4 bases not matched to a gene. Germline CDR1 reads SGHRS; CDR2 reads YFSETQ. The CDR3 DNA sequence: TGCGCCAGCAGCGTGGGACAGGGAGATCAGCCCCAGCATTTT. Translated, it gives CASSVGQGDQPQHF.

CDR3 amino acids: CASGQGSYEQYF. DNA of the CDR3: TGTGCCAGCGGACAGGGCTCCTACGAGCAGTACTTC. The chain is built from TRBV28 and TRBJ2-7; 8 nucleotides agree with TRBD1. The germline V gene encodes CDR1 MDHEN and CDR2 SYDVKM. CDR3 length: 12 residues. With V trimmed by 8 bases and J by 0 bases, 0 bases remained unmatched. The full variable domain, in which reference TRBV28 and TRBJ2-7 provide the parts outside the CDR3, is DVKVTQSSRYLVKRTGEKVFLECVQDMDHENMFWYRQDPGLGLRLIYFSYDVKMKEKGDIPEGYSVSREKKERFSLILESASTNQTSMYLCASGQGSYEQYFGPGTRLTVT.

The V gene is TRBV19, the J gene TRBJ1-5; D may be TRBD1 (6 bases). V lost 4 bases and J lost 4, with 17 bases in between. Germline V gene sequence: CDR1 LNHDA, CDR2 SQIVND (reference sequence). The CDR3 runs to 16 residues. Here the CDR3 reads CASSNRDKISNQPQHF. The CDR3 coding sequence is TGTGCCAGTAGTAACCGGGACAAGATAAGTAATCAGCCCCAGCATTTT.

The rearrangement uses TRBV5-1 and TRBJ2-1; D may be TRBD1 (7 bases). V shed 3 bases and J shed 15 bases, with 19 bases lying between them. This CDR3 has 13 amino acids. Per the germline V gene, CDR1 is SGHRS and CDR2 is YFSETQ. The CDR3 reads CASSSATGEVPFF. The CDR3 region has the DNA TGCGCCAGCAGCTCTGCCACAGGGGAGGTTCCGTTCTTC. Full variable domain (remainder filled in from reference TRBV5-1 and TRBJ2-1): KAGVTQTPRYLIKTRGQQVTLSCSPISGHRSVSWYQQTPGQGLQFLFEYFSETQRNKGNFPGRFSGRQFSNSRSEMNVSTLELGDSALYLCASSSATGEVPFFGPGTRLTVL.

This chain uses TRBV5-1 with TRBJ2-7, with no clear D. The germline CDR1 and CDR2 sequences are SGHRS and YFSETQ. This CDR3 is built from 13 residues. Trimming removed 1 base at V and 0 bases at J, with 5 bases between. For the CDR3, the DNA is TGCGCCAGCAGCTTGACCAGCTCCTACGAGCAGTACTTC. This gives the protein CASSLTSSYEQYF.

The chain carries TRBV15 and TRBJ2-7; 8 positions match TRBD2. Trimming took 4 bases from V and 5 from J; bases not matched to a gene: 4. The CDR3 runs to 13 residues. Germline CDR1 is LNHNV and CDR2 is YYDKDF (reference sequence). The CDR3 sequence is CATSTGRGDEQYF. The DNA for the CDR3 is TGTGCCACCAGCACCGGGAGGGGCGACGAGCAGTACTTC. Full variable domain (missing parts from reference TRBV15 and TRBJ2-7): DAMVIQNPRYQVTQFGKPVTLSCSQTLNHNVMYWYQQKSSQAPKLLFHYYDKDFNNEADTPDNFQSRRPNTSFCFLDIRSPGLGDTAMYLCATSTGRGDEQYFGPGTRLTVT.

The genes are TRBV4-1 and TRBJ2-7; TRBD1 might be the D (6 bases). This CDR3 is built from 16 residues. Per germline, CDR1 MGHRA and CDR2 YSYEKL. The V and J ends lost 0 bases and 1 base respectively, with 13 bases between them. The CDR3 region is CASSQDMTGPSYEQYF. CDR3 nucleotides: TGCGCCAGCAGCCAAGACATGACAGGCCCTTCCTACGAGCAGTACTTC.

This clone was found once. V gene TRBV25-1 combines with J gene TRBJ2-2; 11 nucleotides match TRBD2. The germline CDR1 and CDR2 sequences are MGHDK and SYGVNS. There are 16 residues in the CDR3. After removal of 3 bases from V and 5 bases from J, the junction contained 5 bases not matched to a gene. In nucleotides, the CDR3 is TGTGCCAGCAGTGACCCGGGACTAGCGGTGACCGGGGAGCTGTTTTTT. Translating it yields CASSDPGLAVTGELFF.

The CDR3 DNA is TGCGCCAGCAGCTCGGACAGGGGGGAGAGTGAGCAGTTCTTC. This translates into CASSSDRGESEQFF. The genes are TRBV5-1 and TRBJ2-1; 10 positions agree with TRBD1. Unmatched junction bases numbered 6, after V lost 3 bases and J lost 9 bases. CDR1 is SGHRS and CDR2 is YFSETQ in the germline V gene. The CDR3 is 14 residues long. Full variable domain (missing parts from reference TRBV5-1 and TRBJ2-1): KAGVTQTPRYLIKTRGQQVTLSCSPISGHRSVSWYQQTPGQGLQFLFEYFSETQRNKGNFPGRFSGRQFSNSRSEMNVSTLELGDSALYLCASSSDRGESEQFFGPGTRLTVL.

The chain is built from TRBV5-1 and TRBJ2-7; 9 bases are a match to TRBD2. Germline CDR1 is SGHRS and CDR2 is YFSETQ. Trimming took 7 bases from V and 1 from J; bases not matched to a gene: 12. This CDR3 spans 16 amino acids. CDR3 in DNA: TGCGCCAGCCGTAGATCACAGACTAGCGGATCCTACGAGCAGTACTTC. Amino acid sequence: CASRRSQTSGSYEQYF.

This clone was counted once. The CDR3 nucleotides are TGTGCCAGCACCCGAGGGGCGGGGAAAGAGACCCAGTACTTC. Its protein product is CASTRGAGKETQYF. The rearrangement uses TRBV6-1 and TRBJ2-5, with D possibly TRBD2 on 6 matching bases. The germline CDR1 and CDR2 sequences are MNHNS and SASEGT. The CDR3 is made up of 14 amino acids. Between the trimmed V and J ends, which lost 7 bases and 3 bases, there was a span of 15 bases.

The chain uses TRBV19 and TRBJ1-6; D perhaps matches TRBD1 (6 bases). This CDR3 spans 14 amino acids. V lost 2 bases and J lost 6, with 8 bases in between. Germline CDR1 and CDR2: LNHDA and SQIVND (reference sequence). The CDR3: CASSIIGGNSPLHF. DNA of the CDR3: TGTGCCAGTAGTATAATAGGGGGTAATTCACCCCTCCACTTT.

In nucleotides, the CDR3 is TGTGCCAGCAGTGTGGACAGATCCTATGGCTACACCTTC. Protein product: CASSVDRSYGYTF. The V gene is TRBV2, the J gene TRBJ1-2; TRBD1 is a possible D gene (6 bases). V lost 4 bases and J lost 4, with 10 bases in between. This CDR3 is built from 13 residues. Per the germline V gene, CDR1 is SNHLY and CDR2 is FYNNEI.

The genes are TRBV11-2 and TRBJ1-1, with 7 positions matching TRBD1. CDR1 SGHAT and CDR2 FQNNGV come from the germline V gene. This CDR3 is 15 amino acids long. After removal of 3 bases from V and 7 bases from J, the junction contained 11 bases not matched to a gene. Here the CDR3 reads CASSFSSGGWVEAFF. CDR3 coding DNA: TGTGCCAGCAGCTTTTCGTCAGGGGGATGGGTTGAAGCTTTCTTT. The full variable domain, its missing parts supplied by reference TRBV11-2 and TRBJ1-1, is EAGVAQSPRYKIIEKRQSVAFWCNPISGHATLYWYQQILGQGPKLLIQFQNNGVVDDSQLPKDRFSAERLKGVDSTLKIQPAKLEDSAVYLCASSFSSGGWVEAFFGQGTRLTVV.

V is TRBV28 and J is TRBJ2-5; D may be TRBD2 (5 bases). Germline V gene sequence: CDR1 MDHEN, CDR2 SYDVKM. V was shortened by 8 bases and J by 4 bases, with 17 bases between the two germline ends. The CDR3 length is 14 residues. In DNA form, the CDR3 reads TGTGCCAGCGTTGGGGTTAGCGAAACAGAGACCCAGTACTTC. Amino acids: CASVGVSETETQYF.

The chain couples TRBV7-2 to TRBJ2-1; TRBD2 matches 9 bases. CDR1 and CDR2 (germline): SGHTA, FQGNSA. The junction had 5 bases not matched to a gene; V was cut back by 3 bases and J by 2 bases. The CDR3 runs 16 residues. The CDR3 here is CASSFLAGTPYNEQFF. CDR3 DNA: TGTGCCAGCAGCTTTCTAGCGGGAACTCCCTACAATGAGCAGTTCTTC. The full variable domain, in which reference TRBV7-2 and TRBJ2-1 provide the parts outside the CDR3, is GAGVSQSPSNKVTEKGKDVELRCDPISGHTALYWYRQSLGQGLEFLIYFQGNSAPDKSGLPSDRFSAERTGGSVSTLTIQRTQQEDSAVYLCASSFLAGTPYNEQFFGPGTRLTVL.

The genes are TRBV7-2 and TRBJ2-7; TRBD2 matches 11 bases. Germline CDR1 reads SGHTA; CDR2 reads FQGNSA. The ends lost 4 bases at V and 6 bases at J; junction bases unmatched: 2. The CDR3 spans 13 residues. The CDR3 nucleotides read TGTGCCAGCAGCTCAGGACTAGCGGGCGAGCAGTACTTC. It specifies CASSSGLAGEQYF.

The chain carries TRBV30 and TRBJ2-5, with D perhaps TRBD2 (6 bases). The V gene lost 5 bases and the J gene lost 5 bases, with 6 bases spanning the gap. The CDR3 runs 10 residues. Looked up from germline, CDR1 is GTSNPN and CDR2 is SVGIG (reference sequence). CDR3 in amino acids: CAWGGETQYF. The CDR3, as DNA: TGTGCCTGGGGGGGGGAGACCCAGTACTTC. Together with reference TRBV30 and TRBJ2-5, the CDR3 gives the full variable domain: SQTIHQWPATLVQPVGSPLSLECTVEGTSNPNLYWYRQAAGRGLQLLFYSVGIGQISSEVPQNLSASRPQDRQFILSSKKLLLSDSGFYLCAWGGETQYFGPGTRLLVL.

In this sample, this clone turned up once. The rearrangement joins TRBV28 to TRBJ1-2; D might be TRBD1 (6 bases). CDR1 MDHEN and CDR2 SYDVKM come from the germline V gene. This CDR3 is built from 16 residues. V lost 6 bases, J lost 2 bases, and 19 bases lay in between. The CDR3 reads CASSRYRAGTNYGYTF. The CDR3 nucleotides are TGTGCCAGCAGCCGATACAGGGCAGGGACGAACTATGGCTACACCTTC.

This clone has a handful of counts. The V and J genes are TRBV5-1 and TRBJ1-2; possible D gene TRBD1, 6 bases. Germline V CDR1 and CDR2: SGHRS, YFSETQ. This CDR3 region has 13 residues. Trimming removed 3 bases from V and 8 bases from J, with 14 bases in between. CDR3 nucleotides: TGCGCCAGCAGCTCGGACAGCCTAGGGGGCTACACCTTC. This translates into CASSSDSLGGYTF.